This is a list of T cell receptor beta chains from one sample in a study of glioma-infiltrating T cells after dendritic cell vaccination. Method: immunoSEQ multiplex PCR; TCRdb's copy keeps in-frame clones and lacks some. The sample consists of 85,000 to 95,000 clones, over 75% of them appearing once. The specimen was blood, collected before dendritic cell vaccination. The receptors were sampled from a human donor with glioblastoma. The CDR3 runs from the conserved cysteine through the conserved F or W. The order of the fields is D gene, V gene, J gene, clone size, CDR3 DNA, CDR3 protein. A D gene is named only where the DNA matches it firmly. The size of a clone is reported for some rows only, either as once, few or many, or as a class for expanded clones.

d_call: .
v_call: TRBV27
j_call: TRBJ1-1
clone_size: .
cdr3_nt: TGTGCCAGCACTGGGCGAAGTGGGAGGCGGAACACTGAAGCTTTCTTT
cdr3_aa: CASTGRSGRRNTEAFF

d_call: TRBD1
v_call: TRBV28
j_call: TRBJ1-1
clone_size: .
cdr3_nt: TGTGCCAGCAGTTTACCGAGACAGGGCGCACCTGAAGCTTTCTTT
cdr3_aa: CASSLPRQGAPEAFF

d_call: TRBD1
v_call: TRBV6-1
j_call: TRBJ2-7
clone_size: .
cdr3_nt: TGTGCCAGCAGAGCCGGGACAGGATACGAGCAGTACTTC
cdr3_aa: CASRAGTGYEQYF

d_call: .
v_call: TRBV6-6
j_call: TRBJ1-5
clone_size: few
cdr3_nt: TGTGCCAGCGTGGGAGGGGTAGTCGGTAATCAGCCCCAGCATTTT
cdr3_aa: CASVGGVVGNQPQHF

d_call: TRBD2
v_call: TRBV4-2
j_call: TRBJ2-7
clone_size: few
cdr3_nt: TGTGCCAGCAGCCGGGAGGGCGGGAGGGAGGACGAGCAGTACTTC
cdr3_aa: CASSREGGREDEQYF

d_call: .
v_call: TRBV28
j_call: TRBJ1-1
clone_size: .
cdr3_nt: TGTGCCAGCAGTCCTAGACGGGAGAAAGCTTTCTTT
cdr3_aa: CASSPRREKAFF

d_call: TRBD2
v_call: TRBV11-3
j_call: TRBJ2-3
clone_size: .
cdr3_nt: TGTGCCAGCAGCTTAGGGACTAGCGTGGCAGATACGCAGTATTTT
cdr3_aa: CASSLGTSVADTQYF

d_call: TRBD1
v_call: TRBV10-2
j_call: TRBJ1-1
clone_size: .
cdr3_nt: TGCGCCAGTACCCCGGGACAGTCTGAAGCTTTCTTT
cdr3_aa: CASTPGQSEAFF

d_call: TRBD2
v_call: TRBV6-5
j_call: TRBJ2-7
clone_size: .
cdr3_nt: TGTGCCAGCAGTTACCAACTAGCGGGATCCTACGAGCAGTACTTC
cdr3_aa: CASSYQLAGSYEQYF

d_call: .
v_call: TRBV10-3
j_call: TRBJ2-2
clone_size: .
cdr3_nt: TGTGCCATCAGGCCCCCCGGGAACACCGGGGAGCTGTTTTTT
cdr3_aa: CAIRPPGNTGELFF

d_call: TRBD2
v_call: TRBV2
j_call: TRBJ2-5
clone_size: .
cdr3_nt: TGTGCCAGCAGATCTGGGTTAGCGGGAGTCCGAGAGACCCAGTACTTC
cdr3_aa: CASRSGLAGVRETQYF

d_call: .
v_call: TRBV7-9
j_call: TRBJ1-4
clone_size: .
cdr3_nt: TGTGCCAGCAGCTTAGATCAGGGGAATGAAAAACTGTTTTTT
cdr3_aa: CASSLDQGNEKLFF

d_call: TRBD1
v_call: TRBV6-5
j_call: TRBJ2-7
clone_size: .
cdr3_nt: TGTGCCAGCAGCCCAGGGGGCGGATACGAGCAGTACTTC
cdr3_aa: CASSPGGGYEQYF

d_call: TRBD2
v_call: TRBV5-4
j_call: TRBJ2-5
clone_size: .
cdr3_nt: TGTGCCAGCAGCGTCCAGGGACTAGCGCCAGGGGAGACCCAGTACTTC
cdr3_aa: CASSVQGLAPGETQYF

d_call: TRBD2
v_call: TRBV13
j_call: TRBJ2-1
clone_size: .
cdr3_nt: TGTGCCAGCAGCAGCGCGGGGGCCTACAATGAGCAGTTCTTC
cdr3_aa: CASSSAGAYNEQFF

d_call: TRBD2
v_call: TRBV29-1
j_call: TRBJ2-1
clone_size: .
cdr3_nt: TGCAGCGTTGAGGGACTAGCGGGGCCCGACAATGAGCAGTTCTTC
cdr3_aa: CSVEGLAGPDNEQFF

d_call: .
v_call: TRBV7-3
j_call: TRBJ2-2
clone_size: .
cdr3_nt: TGTGCCAGCCGGGACGGGACACTTAACACCGGGGAGCTGTTTTTT
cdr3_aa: CASRDGTLNTGELFF

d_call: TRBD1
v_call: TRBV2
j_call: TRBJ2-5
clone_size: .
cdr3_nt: TGTGCCAGCACCGTAGAGACAGGGGGAGAGACCCAGTACTTC
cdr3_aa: CASTVETGGETQYF

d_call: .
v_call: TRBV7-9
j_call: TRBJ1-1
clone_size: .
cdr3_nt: TGTGCCAGCAGCTTAACCTTCGGTGAAGCTTTCTTT
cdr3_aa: CASSLTFGEAFF

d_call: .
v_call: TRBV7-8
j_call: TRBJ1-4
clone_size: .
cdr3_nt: TGTGCCAGCAGCTCGCGGGGGGCGACAACTAATGAAAAACTGTTTTTT
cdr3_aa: CASSSRGATTNEKLFF

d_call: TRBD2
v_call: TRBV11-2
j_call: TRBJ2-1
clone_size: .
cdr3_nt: TGTGCCAGCAGCTTAAGGGCTAGCGGGAGCTCCTACAATGAGCAGTTCTTC
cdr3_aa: CASSLRASGSSYNEQFF

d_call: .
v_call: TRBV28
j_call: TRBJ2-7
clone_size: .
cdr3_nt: TGTGCCAGCGGAGGTCTCGAGCAGTACTTC
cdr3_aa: CASGGLEQYF

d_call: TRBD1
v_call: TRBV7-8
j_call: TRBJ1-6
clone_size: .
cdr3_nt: TGTGCCAGCAGCTTAGGACAGGGGAACCGTTCACCCCTCCACTTT
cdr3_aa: CASSLGQGNRSPLHF

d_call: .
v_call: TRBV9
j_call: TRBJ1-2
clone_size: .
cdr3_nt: TGTGCCAGCAGCGTAGCTTTCAAGGCAGGGCCTAACTATGGCTACACCTTC
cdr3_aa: CASSVAFKAGPNYGYTF

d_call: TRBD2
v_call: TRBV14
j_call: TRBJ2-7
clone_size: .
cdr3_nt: TGTGCCAGCAGCCAGGGACTAGCGGCCTACGAGCAGTACTTC
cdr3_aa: CASSQGLAAYEQYF

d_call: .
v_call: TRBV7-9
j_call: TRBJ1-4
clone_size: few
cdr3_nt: TGTGCCAGCAGCTATATAGGCGCCAGGGTCGGCGAAAAACTGTTTTTT
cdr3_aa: CASSYIGARVGEKLFF

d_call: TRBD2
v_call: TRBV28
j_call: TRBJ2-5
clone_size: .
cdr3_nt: TGTGCCAGCAGTCGCGGGGGGACTGATGAGACCCAGTACTTC
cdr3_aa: CASSRGGTDETQYF

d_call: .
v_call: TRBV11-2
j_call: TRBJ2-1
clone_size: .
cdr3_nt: TGTGCCAGCAGCTTCGGTGTCGCGTTTAATGAGCAGTTCTTC
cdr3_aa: CASSFGVAFNEQFF

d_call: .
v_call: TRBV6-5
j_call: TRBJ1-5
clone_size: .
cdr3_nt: TGTGCCAGCAGTTGGCAGATTAATCAGCCCCAGCATTTT
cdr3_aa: CASSWQINQPQHF

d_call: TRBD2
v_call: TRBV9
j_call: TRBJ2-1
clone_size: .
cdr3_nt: TGTGCCAGCAGCGTAGGGACTAGCGGGGGCTATGAGCAGTTCTTC
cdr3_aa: CASSVGTSGGYEQFF

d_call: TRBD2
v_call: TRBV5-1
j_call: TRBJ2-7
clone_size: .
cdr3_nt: TGCGCCAGCAGCTCAAGACTAGCGGGAGGTTACGCCTACGAGCAGTACTTC
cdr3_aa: CASSSRLAGGYAYEQYF

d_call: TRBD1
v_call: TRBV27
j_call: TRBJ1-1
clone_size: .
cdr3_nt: TGTGCCAGCAGTTTCCAGGGGGCAGGGAACACTGAAGCTTTCTTT
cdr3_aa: CASSFQGAGNTEAFF

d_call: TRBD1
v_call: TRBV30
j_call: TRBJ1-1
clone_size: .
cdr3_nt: TGTGCCTGGAGTGAGAGACAGGGGGCGGGGGCTTTCTTT
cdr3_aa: CAWSERQGAGAFF

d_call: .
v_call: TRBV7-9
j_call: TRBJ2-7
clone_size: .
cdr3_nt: TGTGCCAGCAGCTTAAGTCTTCTACCCTACGAGCAGTACTTC
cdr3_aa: CASSLSLLPYEQYF

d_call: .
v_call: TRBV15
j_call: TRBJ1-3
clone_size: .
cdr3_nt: TGTGCCACCGAGGAAAGGGGGATGGTTGGAAACACCATATATTTT
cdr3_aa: CATEERGMVGNTIYF

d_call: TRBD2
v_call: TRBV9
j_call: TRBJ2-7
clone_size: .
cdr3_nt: TGTGCCAGCAGCGTCGACGGTAGCGGGAGCTCCTACGAGCAGTACTTC
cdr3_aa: CASSVDGSGSSYEQYF

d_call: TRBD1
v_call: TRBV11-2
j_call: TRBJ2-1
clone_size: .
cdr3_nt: TGTGCCAGCAGAACAGGGGGCGCCGCGCCAAGCTCCTACAATGAGCAGTTCTTC
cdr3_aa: CASRTGGAAPSSYNEQFF

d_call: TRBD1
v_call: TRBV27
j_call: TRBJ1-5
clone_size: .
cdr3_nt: TGTGCCAGCAGTTCCGGGACAGGGGGCAATCAGCCCCAGCATTTT
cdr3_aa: CASSSGTGGNQPQHF

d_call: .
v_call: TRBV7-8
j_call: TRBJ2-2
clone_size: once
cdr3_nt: TGTGCCAGCAGCTCCCAGGGTTACGGGGAGCTGTTTTTT
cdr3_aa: CASSSQGYGELFF

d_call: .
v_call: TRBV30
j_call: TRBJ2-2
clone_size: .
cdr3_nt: TGTGCCTGGAGTGAACAGGGACCGAGGGAGCTGTTTTTT
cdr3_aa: CAWSEQGPRELFF

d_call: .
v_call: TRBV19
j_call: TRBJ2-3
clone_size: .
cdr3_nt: TGTGCCAGTATGAACTCCGAGAAGACGCAGTATTTT
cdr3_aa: CASMNSEKTQYF

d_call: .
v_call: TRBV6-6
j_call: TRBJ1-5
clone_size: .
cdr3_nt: TGTGCCAGCAGTTACTCGACGGGGAATCAGCCCCAGCATTTT
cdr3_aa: CASSYSTGNQPQHF

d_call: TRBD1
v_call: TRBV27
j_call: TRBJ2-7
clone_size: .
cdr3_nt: TGTGCCAGCAGTTCGGACAGGGTCGCACACCAGAGGTACGAGCAGTACTTC
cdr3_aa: CASSSDRVAHQRYEQYF

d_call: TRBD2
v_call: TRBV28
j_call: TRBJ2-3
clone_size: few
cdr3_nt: TGTGCCAGCAGTCGGGGACTAGCGGGAGGAACTAGCACAGATACGCAGTATTTT
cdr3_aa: CASSRGLAGGTSTDTQYF

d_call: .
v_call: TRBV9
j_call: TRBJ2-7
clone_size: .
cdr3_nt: TGTGCCAGCAGCGTAGCAGGATCTGGCGAGCAGTACTTC
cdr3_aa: CASSVAGSGEQYF

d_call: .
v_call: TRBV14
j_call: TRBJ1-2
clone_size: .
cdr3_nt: TGTGCCAGCAGCCAAATGCAGGGCCAGGCCTATGGCTACACCTTC
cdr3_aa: CASSQMQGQAYGYTF

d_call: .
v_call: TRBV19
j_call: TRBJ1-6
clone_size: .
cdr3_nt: TGTGCCAGTAGTAGGGAGTCCTCGTTGGCAACACCCCTCCACTTT
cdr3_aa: CASSRESSLATPLHF

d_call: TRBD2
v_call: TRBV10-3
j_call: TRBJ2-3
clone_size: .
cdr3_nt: TGTGCCATCAGTGAGTCGGGGGGGGTAAAGTCAGATACGCAGTATTTT
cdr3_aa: CAISESGGVKSDTQYF

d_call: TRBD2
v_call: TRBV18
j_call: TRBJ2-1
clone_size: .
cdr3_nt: TGTGCCAGCTCGCTTGGGACTACCAACAATGAGCAGTTCTTC
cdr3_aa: CASSLGTTNNEQFF